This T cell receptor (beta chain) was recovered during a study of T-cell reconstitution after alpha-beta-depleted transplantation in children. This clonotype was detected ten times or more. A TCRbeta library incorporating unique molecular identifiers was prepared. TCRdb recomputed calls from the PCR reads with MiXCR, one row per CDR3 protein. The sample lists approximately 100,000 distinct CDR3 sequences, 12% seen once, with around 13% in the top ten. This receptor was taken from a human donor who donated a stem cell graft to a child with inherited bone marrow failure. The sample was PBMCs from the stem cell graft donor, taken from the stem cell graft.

The CDR3, as DNA: TGCAGTGCTAGAGACGTGGGACTAGCGGGGTTCCCCTCCTACGAGCAGTACTTC. Translated: CSARDVGLAGFPSYEQYF. The chain is built from TRBV20-1 and TRBJ2-7; 13 bases align to TRBD2. The CDR3 covers 18 residues. Germline CDR1 is DFQATT and CDR2 is SNEGSKA (reference sequence). J lost 0 bases, V lost 0 bases, and 8 bases had no gene match.